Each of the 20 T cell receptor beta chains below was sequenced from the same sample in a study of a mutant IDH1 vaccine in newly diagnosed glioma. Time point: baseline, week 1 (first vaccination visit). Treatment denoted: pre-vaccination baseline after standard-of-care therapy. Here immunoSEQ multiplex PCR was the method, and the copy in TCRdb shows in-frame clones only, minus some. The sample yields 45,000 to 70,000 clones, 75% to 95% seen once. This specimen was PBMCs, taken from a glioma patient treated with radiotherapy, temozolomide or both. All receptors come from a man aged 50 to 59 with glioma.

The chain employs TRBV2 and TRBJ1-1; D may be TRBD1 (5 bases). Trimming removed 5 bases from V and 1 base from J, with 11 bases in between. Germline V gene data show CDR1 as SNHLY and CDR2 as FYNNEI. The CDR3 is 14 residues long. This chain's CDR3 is CASSLGRTNTEAFF. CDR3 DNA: TGTGCCAGCAGTCTGGGACGAACGAACACTGAAGCTTTCTTT.

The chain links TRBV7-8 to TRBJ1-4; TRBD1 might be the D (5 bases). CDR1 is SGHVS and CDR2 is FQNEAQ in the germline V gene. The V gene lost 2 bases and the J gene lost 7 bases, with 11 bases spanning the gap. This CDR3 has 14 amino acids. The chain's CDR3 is CASSLRGTGEKLFF. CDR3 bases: TGTGCCAGCAGCTTACGTGGGACCGGTGAAAAACTGTTTTTT.

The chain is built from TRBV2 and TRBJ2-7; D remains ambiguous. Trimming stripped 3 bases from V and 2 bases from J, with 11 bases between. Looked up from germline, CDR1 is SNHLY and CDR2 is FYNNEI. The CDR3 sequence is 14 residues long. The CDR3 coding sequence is TGTGCCAGCAGTGAGCAATCGCTCGCCTACGAGCAGTACTTC. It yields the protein CASSEQSLAYEQYF.

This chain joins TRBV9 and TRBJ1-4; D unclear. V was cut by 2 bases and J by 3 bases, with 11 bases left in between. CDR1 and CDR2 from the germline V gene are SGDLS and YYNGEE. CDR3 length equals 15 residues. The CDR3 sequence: CASSVTSLPNEKLFF. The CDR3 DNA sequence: TGTGCCAGCAGCGTTACCTCGTTACCTAATGAAAAACTGTTTTTT.

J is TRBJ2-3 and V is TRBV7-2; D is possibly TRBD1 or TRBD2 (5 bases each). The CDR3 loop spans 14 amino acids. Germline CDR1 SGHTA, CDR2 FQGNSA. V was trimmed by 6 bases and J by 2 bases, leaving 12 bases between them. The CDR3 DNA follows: TGTGCCAGCAGTCCGGGACCCGACACAGATACGCAGTATTTT. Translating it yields CASSPGPDTDTQYF.

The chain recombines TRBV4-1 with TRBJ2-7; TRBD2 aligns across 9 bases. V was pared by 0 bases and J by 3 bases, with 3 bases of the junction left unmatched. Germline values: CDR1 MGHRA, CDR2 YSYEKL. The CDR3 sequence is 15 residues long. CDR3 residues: CASSQEGTSSYEQYF. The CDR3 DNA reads TGCGCCAGCAGCCAAGAGGGGACTAGCAGCTACGAGCAGTACTTC.

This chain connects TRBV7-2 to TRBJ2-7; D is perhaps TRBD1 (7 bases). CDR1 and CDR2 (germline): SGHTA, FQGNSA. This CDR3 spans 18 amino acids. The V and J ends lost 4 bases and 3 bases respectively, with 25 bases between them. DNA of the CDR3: TGTGCCAGCAGCTCCCCCGAGACTAGTATCAGGGGGTACTACGAGCAGTACTTC. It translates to CASSSPETSIRGYYEQYF.

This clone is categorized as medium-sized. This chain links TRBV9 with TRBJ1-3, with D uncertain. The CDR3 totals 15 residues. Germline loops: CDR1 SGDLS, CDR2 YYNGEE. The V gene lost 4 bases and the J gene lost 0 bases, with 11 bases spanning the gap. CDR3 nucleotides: TGTGCCAGCAGCCCCGACCCTAGCTCTGGAAACACCATATATTTT. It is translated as CASSPDPSSGNTIYF.

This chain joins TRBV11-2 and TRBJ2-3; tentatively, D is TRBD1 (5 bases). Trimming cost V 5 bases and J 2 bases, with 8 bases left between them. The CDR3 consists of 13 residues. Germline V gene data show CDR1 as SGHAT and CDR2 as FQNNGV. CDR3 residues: CASSAGFTDTQYF. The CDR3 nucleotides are TGTGCCAGCAGCGCAGGGTTCACAGATACGCAGTATTTT.

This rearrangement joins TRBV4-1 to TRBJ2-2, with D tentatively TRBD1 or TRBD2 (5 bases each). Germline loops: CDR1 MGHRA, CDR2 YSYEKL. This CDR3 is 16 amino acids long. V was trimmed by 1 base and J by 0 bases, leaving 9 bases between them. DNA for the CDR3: TGCGCCAGCAGCCAAGGGTGGGGGTCGAACACCGGGGAGCTGTTTTTT. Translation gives CASSQGWGSNTGELFF.

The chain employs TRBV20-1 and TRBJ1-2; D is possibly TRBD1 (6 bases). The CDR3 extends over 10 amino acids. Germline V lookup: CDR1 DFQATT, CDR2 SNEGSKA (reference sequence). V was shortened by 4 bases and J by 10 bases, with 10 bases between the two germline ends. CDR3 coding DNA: TGCAGTGCTAAAGGACAGTACTACACCTTC. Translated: CSAKGQYYTF.

The CDR3 is CASSPQGSNQPQHF. CDR3 nucleotides: TGTGCCAGCTCACCGCAGGGAAGCAATCAGCCCCAGCATTTT. The V gene is TRBV18, the J gene TRBJ1-5; maybe TRBD1 (5 bases). The CDR3 consists of 14 residues. V lost 3 bases to trimming and J lost 1 base, with 7 bases between them. CDR1 KGHSH and CDR2 LQKENI come from the germline V gene.

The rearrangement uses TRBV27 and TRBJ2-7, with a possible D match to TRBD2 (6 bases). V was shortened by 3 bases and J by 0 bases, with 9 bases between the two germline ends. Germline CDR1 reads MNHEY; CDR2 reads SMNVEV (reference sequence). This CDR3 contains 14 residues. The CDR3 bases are TGTGCCAGCAGTTTCGGGGGTCTCTCCTACGAGCAGTACTTC. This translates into CASSFGGLSYEQYF.

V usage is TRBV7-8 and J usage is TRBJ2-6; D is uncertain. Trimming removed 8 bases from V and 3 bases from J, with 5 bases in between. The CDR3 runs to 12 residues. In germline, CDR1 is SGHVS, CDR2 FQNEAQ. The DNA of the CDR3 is TGTGCCAGCGGGGTTGGGGCCAACGTCCTGACTTTC. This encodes CASGVGANVLTF.

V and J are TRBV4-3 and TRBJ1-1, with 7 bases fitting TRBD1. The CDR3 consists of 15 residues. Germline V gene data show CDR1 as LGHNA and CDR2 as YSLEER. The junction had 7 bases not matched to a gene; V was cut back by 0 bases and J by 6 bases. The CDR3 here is CASSQDRAGGPEAFF. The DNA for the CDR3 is TGCGCCAGCAGCCAAGATCGGGCAGGGGGGCCTGAAGCTTTCTTT.

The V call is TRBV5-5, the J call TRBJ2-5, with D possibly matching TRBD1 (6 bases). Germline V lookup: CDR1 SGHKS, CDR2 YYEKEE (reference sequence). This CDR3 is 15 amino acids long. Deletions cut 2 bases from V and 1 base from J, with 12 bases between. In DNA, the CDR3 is TGTGCCAGCAGCTTCAGGGGAAACAGCCAAGAGACCCAGTACTTC. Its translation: CASSFRGNSQETQYF.

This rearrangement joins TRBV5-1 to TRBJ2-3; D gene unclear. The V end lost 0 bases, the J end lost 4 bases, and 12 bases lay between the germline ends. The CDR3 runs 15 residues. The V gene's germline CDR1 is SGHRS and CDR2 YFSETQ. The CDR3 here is CASSLGASTADTQYF. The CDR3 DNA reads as TGCGCCAGCAGCTTGGGGGCTAGTACCGCAGATACGCAGTATTTT.

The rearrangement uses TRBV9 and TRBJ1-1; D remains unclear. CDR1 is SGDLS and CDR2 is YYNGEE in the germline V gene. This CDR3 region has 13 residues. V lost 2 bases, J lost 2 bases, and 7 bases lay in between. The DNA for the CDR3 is TGTGCCAGCAGCGTCGGGATTAACACTGAAGCTTTCTTT. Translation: CASSVGINTEAFF.

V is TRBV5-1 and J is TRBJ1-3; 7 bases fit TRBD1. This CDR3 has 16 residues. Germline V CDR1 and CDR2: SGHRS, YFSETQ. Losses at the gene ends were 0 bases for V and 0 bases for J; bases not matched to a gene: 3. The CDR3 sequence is CASSLAGGLSGNTIYF. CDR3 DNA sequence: TGCGCCAGCAGCTTGGCAGGGGGACTCTCTGGAAACACCATATATTTT.

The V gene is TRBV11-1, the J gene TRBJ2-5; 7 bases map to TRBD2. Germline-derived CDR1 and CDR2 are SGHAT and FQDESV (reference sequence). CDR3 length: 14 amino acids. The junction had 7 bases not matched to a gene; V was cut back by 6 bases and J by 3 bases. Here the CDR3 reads CASRSGAGEETQYF. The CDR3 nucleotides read TGTGCCAGCAGGAGCGGGGCGGGAGAAGAGACCCAGTACTTC.